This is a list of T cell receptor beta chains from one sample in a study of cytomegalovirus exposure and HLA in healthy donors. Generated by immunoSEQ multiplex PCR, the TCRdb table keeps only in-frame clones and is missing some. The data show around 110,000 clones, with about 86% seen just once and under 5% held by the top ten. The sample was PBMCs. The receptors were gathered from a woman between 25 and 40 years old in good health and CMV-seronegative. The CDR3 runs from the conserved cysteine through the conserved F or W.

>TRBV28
CASTTHGGTYNEQFF
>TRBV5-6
CASTLTGVEQYF
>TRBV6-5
CASSYKLAGAYEQYF
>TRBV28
CASSLQVEMGEQYF
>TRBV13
CASSLSGTGYNEQFF
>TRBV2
CASSDIPVRGTGELFF
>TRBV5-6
CASSSRPSADNEQFF
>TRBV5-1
CASSSTGDSYEQYF
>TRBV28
CASSRLRTGRTGELFF
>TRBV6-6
CCAGNRNQETQYF
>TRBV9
CASSFSAGSYNEQFF
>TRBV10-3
CAISAGTGIETQYF
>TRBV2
CASAGGLNTGELFF
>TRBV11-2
CASSLFGGQETQYF
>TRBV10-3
CAISGVGRGRTYEQYF
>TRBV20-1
CSRTRTGGYTF
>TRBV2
CASSVWGEGSVQETQYF
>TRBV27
CASSFAGTSGNTIYF
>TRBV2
CASTAGTGMISGANVLTF
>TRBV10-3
CAISESRRGANTEAFF
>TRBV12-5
CASGGGLAGRETQYF
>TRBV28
CASSRDRGGINQPQHF
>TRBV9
CASSVRDLYNEQFF
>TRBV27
CASSSDRGQHEQYF
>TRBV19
CASSIGRDYGYTF
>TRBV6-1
CASSEPGLGFNEQFF
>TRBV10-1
CASSELGNEQFF
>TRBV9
CASSVGFGNTDTQYF
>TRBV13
CASSVTGGYNSPLHF
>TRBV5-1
CASSVSRTGKMADYNEQFF
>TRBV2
CASSEAFIFWDRFITGELFF
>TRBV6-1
CASSEELAGGNEQFF
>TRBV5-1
CASSLVGAKDEQYF
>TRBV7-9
CASSFGQGPVGYTF
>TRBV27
CASSLVPGTSSWQYF
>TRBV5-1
CASSFPGIFDTQYF
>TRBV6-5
CASSKGQGTYEQYF
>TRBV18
CASSPYRENTEAFF
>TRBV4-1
CASSQELAARPHEQYF
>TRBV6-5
CASSGRAVGAFF
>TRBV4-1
CASSQEGQRSGANVLTF
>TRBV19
CASSIPGQGNTGELFF
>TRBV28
CASSSRTGNTGELFF
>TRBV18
CASSRTGREQPQHF
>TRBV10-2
CASSGADPYNEQFF
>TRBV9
CASSDGTADTQYF
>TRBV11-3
CASRLKGNEQFF
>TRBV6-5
CASSSPRTSSYEQYF
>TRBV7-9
CASSFGRVLDPEAFF
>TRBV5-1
CASSLGSLAGIGEQFF
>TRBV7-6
CASAPRRGSGSEQFF
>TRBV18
CASSPREGLPTEAFF
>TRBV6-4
CAREALHRGQSYEQYF
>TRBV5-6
CASSLGTGINQPQHF
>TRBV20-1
CRKPQTGSAFF
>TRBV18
CASSRQGNTGELFF
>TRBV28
CASSYTWTGATGELFF
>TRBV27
CASTRGTSGVYNEQFF
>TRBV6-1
CASRPDRVRDEQFF